The next 5 T cell receptor beta chains were all read from a single sample in a study of T cells in Graves' hyperthyroidism and ophthalmopathy. Amplified regions were TCR beta CDR3 sequences from RNA transcripts. First-round RT-PCR targeting the TCR CDR3 was performed with the HTBI primer set. TCRdb re-called the multiplex PCR reads through MiXCR, storing one row per CDR3 protein. This table holds about 290,000 distinct CDR3 sequences, about an eighth found once. Sample: blood. The receptors stem from a woman aged 40 to 50 with Graves' hyperthyroidism.

This clonotype was counted only a few times. The rearrangement links TRBV28 to TRBJ2-7, with D maybe TRBD1 (6 bases). This CDR3 has 12 residues. V was shortened by 3 bases and J by 9 bases, with 12 bases between the two germline ends. Germline V lookup: CDR1 MDHEN, CDR2 SYDVKM. CDR3 nucleotide sequence: TGTGCCAGCAGTTTGCAGGGGAGAGGGCAGTACTTC. Residues: CASSLQGRGQYF.

This clonotype was detected ten times or more. The chain links TRBV19 to TRBJ1-1; D perhaps matches TRBD1 (5 bases). V dropped 6 bases and J dropped 8 bases, with 25 bases sitting between them. The CDR3 has 16 amino acids. From germline, CDR1 is LNHDA and CDR2 SQIVND (reference sequence). CDR3 in amino acids: CASRYDPGTPSGEAFF. CDR3 sequence (DNA): TGTGCCAGTAGATACGACCCCGGGACTCCATCGGGGGAAGCTTTCTTT.

This clonotype has ten or more counts. The chain uses TRBV7-2 and TRBJ2-3; a possible D gene is TRBD2 (6 bases). Germline V gene sequence: CDR1 SGHTA, CDR2 FQGNSA. The CDR3 is 14 residues long. Trimming removed 5 bases at V and 7 bases at J, with 16 bases between. The CDR3 here is CASSKTTLANTQYF. In nucleotides, the CDR3 is TGTGCCAGCAGCAAAACGACTCTAGCGAATACGCAGTATTTT.

Ten or more counts support this clonotype. This sequence joins TRBV29-1 and TRBJ2-1, with D hard to call. Germline CDR1 SQVTM, CDR2 ANQGSEA. CDR3 length equals 16 residues. Trimming stripped 6 bases from V and 2 bases from J, with 20 bases between. The CDR3 coding sequence is TGCAGCGTCCCCACAACGTTTGGAAAGGCCTACAATGAGCAGTTCTTC. This translates into CSVPTTFGKAYNEQFF.

The chain carries TRBV28 and TRBJ2-1; tentatively, D is TRBD2 (5 bases). CDR3 length equals 15 residues. The ends were cut back, 6 bases at V and 5 bases at J, with 17 bases in the middle. Germline loops: CDR1 MDHEN, CDR2 SYDVKM. The CDR3 DNA sequence: TGTGCCAGCAGGGACTCCGTCAGCCCCGACAATGAGCAGTTCTTC. Its translation is CASRDSVSPDNEQFF. Together with reference TRBV28 and TRBJ2-1, the CDR3 gives the full variable domain: DVKVTQSSRYLVKRTGEKVFLECVQDMDHENMFWYRQDPGLGLRLIYFSYDVKMKEKGDIPEGYSVSREKKERFSLILESASTNQTSMYLCASRDSVSPDNEQFFGPGTRLTVL.